The sequence of this T cell receptor beta chain was determined in a study of CD8+ T cells in alopecia areata. Study details: Tofacitinib was taken orally by treated patients, and the dose was 5 to 10 mg twice daily. Once tofacitinib had been taken for 6 to 18 months, 6 months off drug followed.

RNA extraction was followed by reverse transcription into cDNA, which acted as the sequencing template. Measured with immunoSEQ multiplex PCR; TCRdb has only the in-frame clones, and not every one. The sample lists hundreds of thousands of clones; about 53% were seen once. Regarding this clone: Its antigen is not known.

This CDR3 is 17 amino acids long. Germline V gene sequence: CDR1 SGHDT, CDR2 YYEEEE. Trimming took 3 bases from V and 0 from J; bases not matched to a gene: 7. The study, taken as a whole, reports: Resident alphabeta T-cell populations of normal skin are likewise subject to sequencing in scalp samples.

The sequences come from CD4+ T cells sorted from blood, collected at week 0. This receptor was obtained from a human donor with alopecia areata. The gene calls are TRBV5-6 and TRBJ1-3; 9 nucleotides align to TRBD1. CDR3 bases: TGTGCCAGCAGCTCGGACAGGGGATTCGGCTCTGGAAACACCATATATTTT. Protein product: CASSSDRGFGSGNTIYF.